This TCR beta chain was sequenced for a study of T-cell memory formation after mild COVID-19. TCRdb re-analysed the 5' RACE reads in MiXCR, keeping a single row per CDR3 protein. Here the sample spans about 110,000 distinct CDR3 sequences, approximately 22% being singletons. The CDR3 is made up of 15 amino acids. The J segment lost 2 bases and the V segment lost 5 bases, leaving 3 bases of the junction unmatched. Germline V gene sequence: CDR1 SEHNR, CDR2 FQNEAQ (reference sequence). The rearrangement uses TRBV7-9 and TRBJ2-2; 9 bases line up with TRBD2. Sequencing input: PBMCs or a T cell subset sorted from them (not recorded which). The source is a man younger than 35 who had mild COVID-19 (a few samples of this study predate the infection). Cell type and time point are not known. The CDR3 DNA reads TGTGCCAGCAGCCGACTAGCGGTCAACACCGGGGAGCTGTTTTTT. Translating it yields CASSRLAVNTGELFF.